Each of the 22 T cell receptor beta chains below was sequenced from the same sample in a study of T-cell reconstitution after alpha-beta-depleted transplantation in children. Unique molecular identifiers featured in how the TCRbeta library was prepared. MiXCR, applied by TCRdb to the PCR reads, yields one record per CDR3 protein. The data show 200,000 to 250,000 distinct CDR3 sequences, with more than 10% seen just once and 2% to 3% held by the top ten. The sequenced sample was PBMCs from the stem cell graft donor, obtained from the stem cell graft. The receptors were gathered from a human donor who donated a stem cell graft to a child with acute lymphoblastic leukemia.

This clonotype occurred a few times. The chain joins TRBV14 to TRBJ2-7; D gene ambiguous. The CDR3 consists of 13 residues. The V end was cut by 0 bases, the J end by 5 bases, with 8 bases between. Germline CDR1 reads SGHDN; CDR2 reads FVKESK. The CDR3: CASSQDMDHEQYF. CDR3 in DNA: TGTGCCAGCAGCCAAGATATGGATCACGAGCAGTACTTC. Supplemented by reference TRBV14 and TRBJ2-7, the full variable domain reads EAGVTQFPSHSVIEKGQTVTLRCDPISGHDNLYWYRRVMGKEIKFLLHFVKESKQDESGMPNNRFLAERTGGTYSTLKVQPAELEDSGVYFCASSQDMDHEQYFGPGTRLTVT.

This clonotype was counted many times. CDR3 nucleotides: TGTGCCAGCTTGGCGGGAGGCACCGGGGAGCTGTTTTTT. This gives the protein CASLAGGTGELFF. The chain couples TRBV5-6 to TRBJ2-2; 8 bases are shared with TRBD2. From germline, CDR1 is SGHDT and CDR2 YYEEEE. The CDR3 loop spans 13 amino acids. Trimming took 7 bases from V and 4 from J; bases not matched to a gene: 3.

Comment on this clonotype: A much more abundant neighbour one base away suggests this may be a read error. The genes are TRBV5-1 and TRBJ2-2; D might be TRBD2 (5 bases). CDR1 is SGHRS, CDR2 YFSETQ, per germline. This CDR3 contains 17 residues. The CDR3 nucleotides read TGCGCCTGCAGCTTTAGTGGCCTAGCATCGAACACCGGGGAGCTGTTTTTT. Translating gives CACSFSGLASNTGELFF.

The sample holds many counts of this clonotype. The chain uses TRBV7-2 and TRBJ2-3, with D possibly called TRBD1 or TRBD2 (7 bases each). Trimming removed 0 bases from V and 1 base from J, with 23 bases in between. CDR1 and CDR2 from the germline V gene are SGHTA and FQGNSA. CDR3 length equals 20 residues. The CDR3 sequence: CASSLARRGREKSRTDTQYF. For the CDR3, the DNA is TGTGCCAGCAGCTTAGCTCGGAGGGGGCGGGAGAAGAGCCGCACAGATACGCAGTATTTT.

This clonotype has at least ten counts. V gene TRBV27 combines with J gene TRBJ1-1; the D is unclear. Trimming left V 3 bases short and J 2 bases short, with 7 bases between. Germline V lookup: CDR1 MNHEY, CDR2 SMNVEV (reference sequence). The CDR3 totals 13 residues. The CDR3 sequence: CASSFARNTEAFF. The CDR3 nucleotides are TGTGCCAGCAGTTTTGCTCGAAACACTGAAGCTTTCTTT.

Ten or more counts support this clonotype. The chain is built from TRBV14 and TRBJ2-7; no clear D. V was clipped by 4 bases and J by 0 bases, with 13 bases between them. The CDR3 runs 15 residues. Germline CDR1 reads SGHDN; CDR2 reads FVKESK. The CDR3 DNA follows: TGTGCCAGCAGCCGACAATTTGGTAGCTCCTACGAGCAGTACTTC. Its translation is CASSRQFGSSYEQYF.

Many counts were recorded for this clonotype. The chain is built from TRBV6-6 and TRBJ1-2; D not certain. Per the germline V gene, CDR1 is MNHNY and CDR2 is SVGAGI (reference sequence). Trimming removed 6 bases from V and 8 bases from J, with 13 bases in between. CDR3 size: 12 residues. For the CDR3, the DNA is TGTGCCAGCAGGGGCCCCGAGTCAGGCTACACCTTC. This gives the protein CASRGPESGYTF.

This clonotype turned up a few times. The gene calls are TRBV4-3 and TRBJ1-5; D is uncertain. Germline-derived CDR1 and CDR2 are LGHNA and YSLEER. The CDR3 extends over 15 amino acids. The V and J ends lost 0 bases and 0 bases respectively, with 6 bases between them. DNA of the CDR3: TGCGCCAGCAGCCAAGATTGGAATAGCAATCAGCCCCAGCATTTT. Protein product: CASSQDWNSNQPQHF.

This clonotype was observed at least ten times. The V call is TRBV14, the J call TRBJ1-1, with D maybe TRBD1 (5 bases). The V and J ends lost 5 bases and 6 bases respectively, with 13 bases between them. CDR3 length: 13 residues. Germline CDR1 is SGHDN and CDR2 is FVKESK. In DNA form, the CDR3 reads TGTGCCAGCAGCAGGATCGGGACGGCTGAAGCTTTCTTT. This sequence encodes CASSRIGTAEAFF.

The sample holds a few counts of this clonotype. A read error may be the cause here, since a much bigger clone is one base away. The V call is TRBV7-2, the J call TRBJ2-4, with D perhaps being TRBD1 or TRBD2 (5 bases each). The CDR3 spans 16 residues. Germline V gives CDR1 SGHTA, CDR2 FQGNSA. Here the CDR3 DNA reads TGTGCCAGCAGCCGGGGCCGGGGCTTAGCCAAAAACAGTCAGTACTTC. It yields the protein CASSRGRGLAKNSQYF.

This clonotype was seen many times. The chain combines TRBV7-2 with TRBJ2-7; the D gene could be TRBD1 or TRBD2 (6 bases each). With 1 base removed from V and 1 base from J, the gap between germline ends came to 17 bases. Germline assignment: CDR1 SGHTA and CDR2 FQGNSA. This CDR3 is built from 17 residues. The chain's CDR3 is CASSLGGAAGISYEQYF. Written as DNA, the CDR3 is TGTGCCAGCAGCTTAGGGGGGGCTGCGGGGATTTCCTACGAGCAGTACTTC.

This clonotype was observed many times. The chain is built from TRBV5-1 and TRBJ2-7; a weak D match, TRBD1 (6 bases). V lost 0 bases and J lost 6, with 13 bases in between. CDR1 is SGHRS, CDR2 YFSETQ, per germline. The CDR3 covers 14 residues. For the CDR3, the DNA is TGCGCCAGCAGCTTGGCCAACAGGGTTGGCGAGCAGTACTTC. Translating it yields CASSLANRVGEQYF.

This clonotype has a handful of counts. V gene TRBV20-1 combines with J gene TRBJ2-2; D may correspond to TRBD1 or TRBD2 (5 bases each). Trimming left V 0 bases short and J 7 bases short, with 15 bases between. Looked up from germline, CDR1 is DFQATT and CDR2 is SNEGSKA (reference sequence). The CDR3 is made up of 15 amino acids. In DNA form, the CDR3 reads TGCAGTGCTAGAGATGGAATACGGGACGGCGGGGAGCTGTTTTTT. Translation gives CSARDGIRDGGELFF.

This clonotype was counted at least ten times. The rearrangement joins TRBV12-3 or TRBV12-4 to TRBJ2-7; D is uncertain. The CDR3 sequence is 13 residues long. The germline V and J ends were trimmed by 6 bases and 9 bases, with 18 bases remaining between them. In nucleotides, the CDR3 is TGTGCCAGCAGCTACATCTCGACCATCGGGCAGTACTTC. Protein sequence: CASSYISTIGQYF.

The V gene is TRBV3-1, the J gene TRBJ2-2; TRBD2 matches at 14 bases. The CDR3 totals 19 residues. Germline CDR1 LGHDT, CDR2 YNNKEL (reference sequence). The CDR3 protein is CTFCQLSGTSGRNTGELFF. The CDR3 coding sequence is TGTACCTTCTGCCAACTTTCGGGGACTAGCGGGAGGAACACCGGGGAGCTGTTTTTT.

The sample holds many counts of this clonotype. The chain is built from TRBV9 and TRBJ2-1; no clear D gene. Between the trimmed V and J ends, which lost 4 bases and 0 bases, there was a span of 17 bases. Germline V gene lookup returns CDR1 SGDLS and CDR2 YYNGEE. This CDR3 has 17 amino acids. For the CDR3, the DNA is TGTGCCAGCAGCCCTCCAGACGGGCGGCCCTCCTACAATGAGCAGTTCTTC. It translates to CASSPPDGRPSYNEQFF.

Many counts were recorded for this clonotype. The chain uses TRBV11-3 and TRBJ2-1; 9 bases are shared with TRBD2. This CDR3 contains 23 residues. Per the germline V gene, CDR1 is SGHNT and CDR2 is YENEEA. The J segment lost 8 bases and the V segment lost 0 bases, leaving 29 bases of the junction unmatched. CDR3 coding DNA: TGTGCCAGCAGCTTAGATAGATCGGAGGGGGCGCCGGTAGCGGGAGAAGATCTTCATGAGCAGTTCTTC. As protein: CASSLDRSEGAPVAGEDLHEQFF.

The sample holds many counts of this clonotype. The chain carries TRBV28 and TRBJ1-2, with D possibly matching TRBD1 (5 bases). The length of the CDR3 is 20 residues. V gave up 4 bases and J gave up 3 bases, with 30 bases separating them. In germline, CDR1 is MDHEN, CDR2 SYDVKM. DNA of the CDR3: TGTGCCAGCAGTTCTATTCGCCCCCTGGAGAGCAGGGCGGCAGACTATGGCTACACCTTC. Its translation is CASSSIRPLESRAADYGYTF.

The V gene is TRBV29-1, the J gene TRBJ1-2, with TRBD1 as a possible D gene (5 bases). From germline, CDR1 is SQVTM and CDR2 ANQGSEA. The V end lost 7 bases, the J end lost 4 bases, and 13 bases lay between the germline ends. The CDR3 consists of 12 residues. The CDR3 DNA is TGCAGCGCTGGAGAGGGGCTCTATGGCTACACCTTC. Translated: CSAGEGLYGYTF.

This clonotype was seen many times. The chain recombines TRBV5-1 with TRBJ1-6; 8 bases align to TRBD1. Germline CDR1 is SGHRS and CDR2 is YFSETQ. This CDR3 comprises 16 residues. Losses at the gene ends were 3 bases for V and 9 bases for J; bases not matched to a gene: 11. DNA of the CDR3: TGCGCCAGCAGCTCAACCTCGGACAGGGTGAGTTCACCCCTCCACTTT. As protein: CASSSTSDRVSSPLHF. The full variable domain, in which reference TRBV5-1 and TRBJ1-6 provide the parts outside the CDR3, is KAGVTQTPRYLIKTRGQQVTLSCSPISGHRSVSWYQQTPGQGLQFLFEYFSETQRNKGNFPGRFSGRQFSNSRSEMNVSTLELGDSALYLCASSSTSDRVSSPLHFGNGTRLTVT.

This clonotype was counted at least ten times. The V call is TRBV27, the J call TRBJ2-3; D gene ambiguous. The length of the CDR3 is 11 residues. CDR1 is MNHEY, CDR2 SMNVEV, per germline (reference sequence). Trimming shortened V by 3 bases and J by 5 bases, and 3 bases separated the two germline ends. The CDR3 protein is CASSFRDTQYF. The CDR3 DNA sequence: TGTGCCAGCAGTTTTAGAGATACGCAGTATTTT.

This clonotype has ten or more counts. The chain employs TRBV20-1 and TRBJ2-3, with D possibly TRBD2 on 5 matching bases. The CDR3 totals 15 residues. Germline V CDR1 and CDR2: DFQATT, SNEGSKA (reference sequence). The V and J ends lost 3 bases and 6 bases respectively, with 19 bases between them. CDR3 protein: CSARHPYRGYDTQYF. The CDR3 coding sequence is TGCAGTGCTAGGCACCCCTACCGAGGGTACGATACGCAGTATTTT.